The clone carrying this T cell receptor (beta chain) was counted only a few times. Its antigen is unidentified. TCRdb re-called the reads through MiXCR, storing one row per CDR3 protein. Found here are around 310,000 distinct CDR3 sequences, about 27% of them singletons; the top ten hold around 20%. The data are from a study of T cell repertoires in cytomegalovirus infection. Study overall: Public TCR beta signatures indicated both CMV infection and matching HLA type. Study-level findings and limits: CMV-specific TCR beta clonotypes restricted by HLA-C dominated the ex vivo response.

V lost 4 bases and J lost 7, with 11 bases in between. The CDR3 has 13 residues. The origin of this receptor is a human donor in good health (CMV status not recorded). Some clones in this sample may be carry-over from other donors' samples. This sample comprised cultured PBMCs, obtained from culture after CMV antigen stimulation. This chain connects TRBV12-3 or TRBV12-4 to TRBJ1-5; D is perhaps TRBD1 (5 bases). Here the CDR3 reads CASSWGGTQPQHF. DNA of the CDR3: TGTGCCAGCAGTTGGGGAGGGACCCAGCCCCAGCATTTT.